This TCR beta chain comes out of a study of human T cells and chemical hapten exposure. Study-level background: Affected patients, primarily female, had alopecia areata, totalis or universalis. Points from the study as a whole: Donors were affected by alopecia, so their immune reaction might vary from that of healthy individuals. The number of TCRs above 1 in 1000 frequency did not change after DPC sensitization. Relative to controls, expanded TCRs formed significantly more large CDR3 similarity clusters.

This sample's time point: pre-sensitization, week 0. The sample's treatment: therapeutic diphenylcyclopropenone sensitization with weekly scalp DPC. Trimming stripped 3 bases from V and 4 bases from J, with 4 bases between. Per the germline V gene, CDR1 is SQVTM and CDR2 is ANQGSEA. The CDR3 is 11 residues long. Only a few counts were recorded for this clonotype. Its cognate antigen is unknown. TCRdb reanalysed the RACE reads using MiXCR and keeps one entry per CDR3 protein. The sample shows about 180,000 distinct CDR3 sequences, 25% to 30% of them seen only once. This material consisted of whole blood, taken in connection with sensitization to the hapten diphenylcyclopropenone (DPC). The receptor comes from a woman aged 25-40 years with alopecia areata. Some clones in this sample may be carry-over from other donors' samples. This chain connects TRBV29-1 to TRBJ1-3; D remains ambiguous. As DNA, the CDR3 is TGCAGCGTTGACACCGGAAACACCATATATTTT. Protein product: CSVDTGNTIYF.